The rows below give T cell receptor beta chains drawn from one sample of a study of beta chain features in type 1 diabetes. Profiling relied on immunoSEQ multiplex PCR, and the TCRdb table lists in-frame clones only, not all of them. The table has 350,000 to 400,000 clones, approximately 16% seen once. The specimen sequenced was naive CD4+ T cells from blood. Every receptor here comes from a woman under 30 in good health. The CDR3 runs from the conserved cysteine through the conserved F or W. D genes are given only for firm matches. Clone size appears in some rows only: once, few, many, or a class for an expanded clone.

abundance	j_gene	v_gene	d_gene	CDR3nt	CDR3aa
-	TRBJ2-7	TRBV28	TRBD2	TGTGCCAGCAGTTTATCGGCTAGCGGGAGGTACGAGCAGTACTTC	CASSLSASGRYEQYF
-	TRBJ2-1	TRBV5-1	-	TGCGCCAGCAGTAGCCAGTCTAAGGGGAATGAGCAGTTCTTC	CASSSQSKGNEQFF
few	TRBJ2-7	TRBV30	TRBD1	TGTGCCTCACAGGGGAACTCCTACGAGCAGTACTTC	CASQGNSYEQYF
-	TRBJ2-1	TRBV9	-	TGTGCCAGCAGCTCTACCGGACAGCCCAATGAGCAGTTCTTC	CASSSTGQPNEQFF
-	TRBJ2-7	TRBV5-1	-	TGCGCCAGCAGCTCTTCGCTTGGGACTTCCACTTCGTGGGAGCAGTACTTC	CASSSSLGTSTSWEQYF
-	TRBJ2-7	TRBV7-9	-	TGTGCCAGCAGCCCGGCCTACGAGCAGTACTTC	CASSPAYEQYF
-	TRBJ2-1	TRBV30	TRBD1	TGTGCCTGGAACAGGGGGCGCCTCGGCCATGAGCAGTTCTTC	CAWNRGRLGHEQFF
-	TRBJ1-1	TRBV4-3	-	TGCGCCAGCAGCCTTCGGGGAGGGTTAGGCACTGAAGCTTTCTTT	CASSLRGGLGTEAFF
few	TRBJ2-3	TRBV6-4	-	TGTGCCAGCAGTGAGTCGAGCACAGATACGCAGTATTTT	CASSESSTDTQYF
-	TRBJ2-5	TRBV30	TRBD1	TGTCCAGGTCCCGGTGGGACAGACCAAGAGACCCAGTACTTC	CPGPGGTDQETQYF
few	TRBJ2-5	TRBV10-3	TRBD1	TGTGCCATCAGGGGGACAGGGGAGGAGACCCAGTACTTC	CAIRGTGEETQYF
few	TRBJ1-1	TRBV9	-	TGTGCCAGCAGAAGGACTGATAGAGCGAACACTGAAGCTTTCTTT	CASRRTDRANTEAFF
-	TRBJ2-7	TRBV10-2	TRBD2	TGCGCCAGCAGACTCGGGACTAGCGGGAGCGGCGAGCAGTACTTC	CASRLGTSGSGEQYF
-	TRBJ2-2	TRBV5-8	TRBD1	TGTGCCAGCAGCCGGGACAGGGGATTTGGCACCGGGGAGCTGTTTTTT	CASSRDRGFGTGELFF
few	TRBJ1-4	TRBV6-1	TRBD1	TGTGCCAGCAGTGAACTTCGGGACAGTGAAAAACTGTTTTTT	CASSELRDSEKLFF
-	TRBJ1-2	TRBV29-1	-	TGCAGCGTTGATAGCCCCGGGGGCTACACCTTC	CSVDSPGGYTF
few	TRBJ2-1	TRBV4-1	TRBD2	TGCGCCAGCAGCCCTTCGCATCGGACTAGCGGGGCGCACTACAATGAGCAGTTCTTC	CASSPSHRTSGAHYNEQFF
-	TRBJ1-1	TRBV11-2	-	TGTGCCAGCAGCTCCCGGTTGAACACTGAAGCTTTCTTT	CASSSRLNTEAFF
-	TRBJ1-1	TRBV11-3	TRBD1	TGTGCCAGCAGCCAAGGGGGCGTAAGCACTGAAGCTTTCTTT	CASSQGGVSTEAFF
-	TRBJ1-2	TRBV28	TRBD1	TGTGCGTCCATGAGGCAGGGGGCTAGAGGGTATGGCTACACCTTC	CASMRQGARGYGYTF
-	TRBJ2-1	TRBV5-1	TRBD2	TGCGCCAGCAGCTTGACTAGCGGGAGCGACGAGCAGTTCTTC	CASSLTSGSDEQFF
once	TRBJ2-1	TRBV15	TRBD2	TGTGCCACCAGCAGAGATCTCGGGAGGGCCAGGGAGCAGTTCTTC	CATSRDLGRAREQFF
few	TRBJ2-2	TRBV30	-	TGTGCCTGGAGTGCCCTATTAGGGGGAACCGGGGAGCTGTTTTTT	CAWSALLGGTGELFF
-	TRBJ1-2	TRBV5-1	-	TGCGCCAGCAGCTTGGACAGGGAATATGGCTACACCTTC	CASSLDREYGYTF